This T cell receptor (beta chain) was sequenced for a study of PD-1 blockade in classical Hodgkin lymphoma. Study-wide results and limits: Healthy donors reportedly exceeded newly diagnosed patients in baseline TCR diversity.

Between the trimmed V and J ends, which lost 6 bases and 6 bases, there was a span of 9 bases. In germline, CDR1 is SNHLY, CDR2 FYNNEI. The CDR3 is made up of 12 amino acids. This clone was picked up a small number of times. Its target is not known. This table comes from immunoSEQ multiplex PCR, and its TCRdb copy is limited to in-frame clones, with some not included. The sample lists tens of thousands of clones; more than 85% were seen once. Noted time point: newly diagnosed, previously untreated cHL patient sample. Isolation of CD4+ T cells from thawed PBMCs was performed by magnetic negative selection. For comparison, PBMCs from newly diagnosed, untreated classical Hodgkin lymphoma were used.

Sequenced sample: CD4+ T cells from blood. The sequence came from a human donor with classical Hodgkin lymphoma. V usage is TRBV2 and J usage is TRBJ1-5; D is unresolved. CDR3 protein: CASRVESQPQHF. The CDR3, as DNA: TGTGCCAGCAGAGTGGAGTCTCAGCCCCAGCATTTT.